The source of this T cell receptor beta chain is a study of cytomegalovirus exposure and HLA in healthy donors. Study as a whole: Samples from HLA-typed donors yielded some 85 million unique TCRs in an early data release.

Study-wide results and limits: Follow-up analysis later connected one missense variant in DCLRE1C with trimming of TCR beta V- and J-genes. In an earlier analysis, about 87% or about 30%: the productive usage of most TCR beta V segments.

PCR employed 60 Vbeta and 13 Jbeta primers. The repertoire was sequenced with immunoSEQ multiplex PCR; TCRdb's copy has only in-frame clones and lacks some. The sample yields 80,000 to 95,000 clones, more than 60% seen once. Concerning this clone: Its cognate antigen is unknown.

The source material was PBMCs. This clonotype originated in a man between 18 and 29 years old in good health and CMV-seropositive.

The CDR3 sequence is CARSPESSSYNEQFF. Here the CDR3 DNA reads TGTGCCAGAAGCCCGGAGAGTAGCTCCTACAATGAGCAGTTCTTC. This chain connects TRBV5-3 to TRBJ2-1; D call uncertain. TRBV5-3 is reported as an ORF; its role is uncertain. Trimming pared 4 bases from V and 0 bases from J, leaving 11 bases between. The CDR3 is 15 residues long.